The rows below give T cell receptor beta chains drawn from one sample of a study of PD-1 blockade in classical Hodgkin lymphoma. TCRdb's table, derived via immunoSEQ multiplex PCR, lists solely in-frame clones and lacks some. The sample records roughly 9,100 clones, 65% to 85% being singletons. This sample comprised peripheral blood mononuclear cells (PBMCs), obtained before the fourth cycle of nivolumab. All receptors come from a human donor with classical Hodgkin lymphoma. CDR3s include the opening cysteine and the closing phenylalanine or tryptophan. The D gene is left open where the match is weak. Clone size is stated in some rows and not others, as once, few, many or a class when expanded.

TGCGCCAGCAGCTTGGGCGGGTATAATGAAAAACTGTTTTTT	CASSLGGYNEKLFF	TRBV5-1	TRBJ1-4	NA	NA
TGTGCCAGAACCCCCTTTCGCGGGTCCAACATTCAGTACTTC	CARTPFRGSNIQYF	TRBV2	TRBJ2-4	NA	NA
TGCGCCAGCAGTGATCCCGCGGATACGCAGTATTTT	CASSDPADTQYF	TRBV10-1	TRBJ2-3	NA	NA
TGTGCCAGCAGCTTTAGGACTAGCGGGAGGGTGAACACCGGGGAGCTGTTTTTT	CASSFRTSGRVNTGELFF	TRBV7-8	TRBJ2-2	TRBD2	NA
TGTGCCACACTTATTAAGACCCCGGGGCAAGGCTACACCTTC	CATLIKTPGQGYTF	TRBV30	TRBJ1-2	NA	large
TGTGCCAGCTCACTACAGGGACCGGGGACAGATACGCAGTATTTT	CASSLQGPGTDTQYF	TRBV18	TRBJ2-3	NA	NA
TGTGCCAGCAGCCAGACTAGCGGGCACACAGATACGCAGTATTTT	CASSQTSGHTDTQYF	TRBV28	TRBJ2-3	TRBD2	NA
TGCGCCAGCAGCAGCCGGGAAAATACTGAAGCTTTCTTT	CASSSRENTEAFF	TRBV10-1	TRBJ1-1	NA	NA
TGTGCCGGTAGTGAAGGATTTATGTATAATTCACCCCTCCACTTT	CAGSEGFMYNSPLHF	TRBV28	TRBJ1-6	NA	NA
TGTGCCATCAGTGTGAAGACAGACTCCTACAATGAGCAGTTCTTC	CAISVKTDSYNEQFF	TRBV10-3	TRBJ2-1	NA	NA
TGTGCCAGCAGTGAAGCGCGGGAAGGGACCTTTCAAGAGACCCAGTACTTC	CASSEAREGTFQETQYF	TRBV6-1	TRBJ2-5	NA	NA
TGTGCCAGCAGTGAAGGCTTTCGTGGCGCAGATACGCAGTATTTT	CASSEGFRGADTQYF	TRBV6-1	TRBJ2-3	NA	NA
TGTGCCAGCTCCCCAGGGGGGGGTGGGACTGAAGCTTTCTTT	CASSPGGGGTEAFF	TRBV18	TRBJ1-1	TRBD1	NA
TGTGCCAGCAGTGAAGCGCTTCGACTACATAGCAATCAGCCCCAGCATTTT	CASSEALRLHSNQPQHF	TRBV6-1	TRBJ1-5	NA	few
TGTGCCAGCACCTTAGCGGGAGCCCATTACGAGCAGTACTTC	CASTLAGAHYEQYF	TRBV28	TRBJ2-7	TRBD2	NA
TGTGCCAGCAGTAAGGGACAGATCTATAATTCACCCCTCCACTTT	CASSKGQIYNSPLHF	TRBV27	TRBJ1-6	TRBD1	NA
TGTGCCAGCAGTTTGAGTAGCGTCAGTTCATCCTATGGCTACACCTTC	CASSLSSVSSSYGYTF	TRBV6-5	TRBJ1-2	NA	NA
TGCGCCAGCAGGGGACTAGCGGGGCTTCAGGGAGAGACCCAGTACTTC	CASRGLAGLQGETQYF	TRBV5-1	TRBJ2-5	TRBD2	NA
TGCACCAGCAGCTTGGAGGGCGCGGGGAATCAGCCCCAGCATTTT	CTSSLEGAGNQPQHF	TRBV5-1	TRBJ1-5	NA	NA
TGTGCCAGCAAGCGTAGTGGGGACGGAAATGAGCAGTTCTTC	CASKRSGDGNEQFF	TRBV2	TRBJ2-1	NA	few
TGTGCCAGCAGTGAACAGGGCTACGAGCAGCACTTC	CASSEQGYEQHF	TRBV6-1	TRBJ2-7	NA	NA
TGCAGCGTTTCGAGAGCGGATACGCAGTATTTT	CSVSRADTQYF	TRBV29-1	TRBJ2-3	NA	NA
TGTGCCAGCAGCTTAGATCCGGGACAGGGGTACTATGGCTACACCTTC	CASSLDPGQGYYGYTF	TRBV11-2	TRBJ1-2	TRBD1	NA
TGTGCCAGCAGCTTAGATCGTCAGGGCGAGCAGTACTTC	CASSLDRQGEQYF	TRBV11-3	TRBJ2-7	NA	NA
TGTGCCAGCAGCCCCCAGGGAAACACCGGGGAGCTGTTTTTT	CASSPQGNTGELFF	TRBV9	TRBJ2-2	NA	NA
TGTGCCAGCAGTAAAAGGGGGGTGATTTTGGCTTTCTTT	CASSKRGVILAFF	TRBV28	TRBJ1-1	NA	NA
TGTGCCAGTAGTAGGGGGACTAGCGGGGGAGATACGCAGTATTTT	CASSRGTSGGDTQYF	TRBV19	TRBJ2-3	TRBD2	few
TGTGCCTGGAGTGTCGGACAGCTCCAGCCCCAGCATTTT	CAWSVGQLQPQHF	TRBV30	TRBJ1-5	NA	NA
TGTGCCAGCAGCGCCACAGCCCTACAGCAAAGAACTAATGAAAAACTGTTTTTT	CASSATALQQRTNEKLFF	TRBV7-9	TRBJ1-4	NA	few
TGTGCCAGCAGTTACCTTACAGGACAGCCGGCTGGGGAGCTGTTTTTT	CASSYLTGQPAGELFF	TRBV6-5	TRBJ2-2	NA	NA
TGTGCCATCAGGGTCAGCGGGAGGGTAGCCGGGGAGCTGTTTTTT	CAIRVSGRVAGELFF	TRBV10-3	TRBJ2-2	TRBD2	NA
TGTGCCAGTAGTAGGGCTTCGGGCAGTAAATCAGTTTCACCCCTCCACTTT	CASSRASGSKSVSPLHF	TRBV19	TRBJ1-6	NA	NA
TGTGCCAGCAGTTTTTCCCGGAACACTGAAGCTTTCTTT	CASSFSRNTEAFF	TRBV28	TRBJ1-1	NA	NA
TGCAGCGTTGCTGGACTAGCGGGGTACCTGACAGATACGCAGTATTTT	CSVAGLAGYLTDTQYF	TRBV29-1	TRBJ2-3	TRBD2	NA
TGTGCCAGTAGACAATCAGGAGATCAGCCCCAGCATTTT	CASRQSGDQPQHF	TRBV6-6	TRBJ1-5	NA	NA
TGTGCCAGCAGCGCGGGGACTAGCGGGCGAGGTGAGCAGTACTTC	CASSAGTSGRGEQYF	TRBV9	TRBJ2-7	TRBD2	NA
TGTGCCTGGAGTGTACCCGGACCGTTTAACTATGGCTACACCTTC	CAWSVPGPFNYGYTF	TRBV30	TRBJ1-2	NA	NA